The 19 T cell receptor beta chains below come from one sample, sequenced in a study of OX40 agonist ivuxolimab in advanced cancers. Using immunoSEQ multiplex PCR, the repertoire was profiled, and TCRdb retains in-frame clones only, with some absent. The sample includes around 60,000 clones, approximately 90% of them seen just once. The sequenced sample was CD4+ or CD8+ T cells sorted from blood, obtained in a trial of the OX40 agonist ivuxolimab. The receptors here all came from an adult with an advanced solid tumor such as melanoma, head and neck, liver or kidney cancer.

This chain uses TRBV7-9 with TRBJ1-2, with D tentatively TRBD1 (6 bases). The germline gives CDR1 SEHNR, CDR2 FQNEAQ (reference sequence). The V end lost 0 bases, the J end lost 4 bases, and 15 bases lay between the germline ends. The CDR3 is 16 amino acids. The CDR3 spells CASSLAYREWVYGYTF. The CDR3 nucleotides are TGTGCCAGCAGCTTAGCCTACAGGGAGTGGGTCTATGGCTACACCTTC.

The rearrangement uses TRBV4-1 and TRBJ2-7; D tentatively fits TRBD1 or TRBD2 (5 bases each). The CDR3 runs 16 residues. The germline CDR1 and CDR2 sequences are MGHRA and YSYEKL. Trimming shortened V by 1 base and J by 2 bases, and 15 bases separated the two germline ends. The CDR3 nucleotides read TGCGCCAGCAGCCAAGTTGGGACCCACGGGGCCTACGAGCAGTACTTC. This translates into CASSQVGTHGAYEQYF.

Only a few counts were recorded for this clone. The chain uses TRBV10-2 and TRBJ1-1; D is uncertain. Trimming removed 7 bases from V and 3 bases from J, with 12 bases in between. The CDR3 sequence is 13 residues long. Germline V lookup: CDR1 WSHSY, CDR2 SAAADI. As DNA, the CDR3 is TGCGCCAGCATGGGGAATAGCTACACTGAAGCTTTCTTT. Residues: CASMGNSYTEAFF.

The chain joins TRBV27 to TRBJ2-1; D might be TRBD2 (5 bases). V lost 7 bases, J lost 8 bases, and 12 bases lay in between. The length of the CDR3 is 12 residues. Germline lookup yields CDR1 MNHEY and CDR2 SMNVEV (reference sequence). The CDR3 spells CASIGLSHEQFF. The CDR3 nucleotides read TGTGCCAGCATTGGACTGTCCCATGAGCAGTTCTTC.

This rearrangement joins TRBV4-1 to TRBJ1-5, with 8 bases lining up with TRBD1. CDR3 size: 17 residues. Trimming at V came to 0 bases and at J to 7 bases, leaving 11 bases not matched to a gene. Looked up from germline, CDR1 is MGHRA and CDR2 is YSYEKL. The CDR3 spells CASSQDFFGAGGQPQHF. CDR3 DNA: TGCGCCAGCAGCCAAGATTTTTTTGGGGCAGGGGGCCAGCCCCAGCATTTT.

The genes are TRBV7-9 and TRBJ2-1; D is possibly TRBD1 (6 bases). This CDR3 contains 12 residues. CDR1 and CDR2 from the germline V gene are SEHNR and FQNEAQ (reference sequence). V was clipped by 5 bases and J by 9 bases, with 11 bases between them. CDR3 nucleotides: TGTGCCAGCAGCACCAGGGGTCTTGAGCAGTTCTTC. It translates to CASSTRGLEQFF.

This chain links TRBV7-8 with TRBJ1-4, with 8 bases aligning to TRBD1. Germline loops: CDR1 SGHVS, CDR2 FQNEAQ. J was trimmed by 4 bases and V by 7 bases; bases with no gene match: 17. The CDR3 runs 18 residues. The DNA for the CDR3 is TGTGCCAGCACCCATCCCGGAACGACAGGGGCCGATAATGAAAAACTGTTTTTT. Protein product: CASTHPGTTGADNEKLFF.

J is TRBJ2-5 and V is TRBV28; 12 nucleotides match TRBD2. V was pared by 2 bases and J by 4 bases, with 11 bases of the junction left unmatched. CDR3 length: 18 amino acids. CDR1 MDHEN and CDR2 SYDVKM come from the germline V gene. The CDR3 nucleotides read TGTGCCAGCAGTTTAAGTCCTAGCGGGAGGGCCGACGGAGAGACCCAGTACTTC. Translated: CASSLSPSGRADGETQYF.

The chain has TRBV11-2 and TRBJ2-3; D gene unclear. V lost 1 base and J lost 0, with 8 bases in between. The CDR3 is 15 amino acids. The germline gives CDR1 SGHAT, CDR2 FQNNGV. In DNA, the CDR3 is TGTGCCAGCAGCTTAGCTGGCAGAAGCACAGATACGCAGTATTTT. Translated: CASSLAGRSTDTQYF.

V is TRBV5-6 and J is TRBJ1-1, with a tentative D call TRBD1 (5 bases). CDR1 and CDR2 (germline): SGHDT, YYEEEE. Trimming took 0 bases from V and 6 from J, leaving 12 bases between them. The CDR3 has 14 amino acids. The chain's CDR3 is CASSLAWGIAEAFF. The CDR3 coding sequence is TGTGCCAGCAGCTTGGCCTGGGGGATCGCTGAAGCTTTCTTT.

The chain links TRBV27 to TRBJ2-1; D is perhaps TRBD2 (5 bases). This CDR3 region has 16 residues. V was cut by 5 bases and J by 6 bases, with 20 bases left in between. Germline V lookup: CDR1 MNHEY, CDR2 SMNVEV (reference sequence). The CDR3 nucleotides read TGTGCCAGCAGTCCCCTCCCCAGCGAGGGCCTCAATGAGCAGTTCTTC. Translated: CASSPLPSEGLNEQFF.

The rearrangement links TRBV4-1 to TRBJ1-4; D gene unclear. The CDR3 spans 13 residues. From germline, CDR1 is MGHRA and CDR2 YSYEKL. V lost 4 bases, J lost 6 bases, and 9 bases lay in between. CDR3 sequence: CASSPWADEKLFF. CDR3 sequence (DNA): TGCGCCAGCAGCCCTTGGGCTGATGAAAAACTGTTTTTT.

This chain links TRBV5-1 with TRBJ1-1; D may be TRBD1 (5 bases). V was cut by 6 bases and J by 4 bases, with 10 bases left in between. This CDR3 has 12 residues. The germline V gene has CDR1 SGHRS and CDR2 YFSETQ. CDR3 coding DNA: TGCGCCAGCACGTCCGGGGGCACTGAAGCTTTCTTT. It translates to CASTSGGTEAFF.

V and J are TRBV9 and TRBJ2-1, with unresolved D. This CDR3 has 16 residues. The V end lost 0 bases, the J end lost 1 base, and 11 bases lay between the germline ends. CDR1 is SGDLS, CDR2 YYNGEE, per germline. This CDR3 reads CASSVAGRRSYNEQFF. The DNA for the CDR3 is TGTGCCAGCAGCGTAGCCGGAAGAAGGTCCTACAATGAGCAGTTCTTC. Combining the CDR3 with reference TRBV9 and TRBJ2-1 gives the whole variable domain DSGVTQTPKHLITATGQRVTLRCSPRSGDLSVYWYQQSLDQGLQFLIQYYNGEERAKGNILERFSAQQFPDLHSELNLSSLELGDSALYFCASSVAGRRSYNEQFFGPGTRLTVL.

J is TRBJ2-1 and V is TRBV10-3; D call uncertain. Germline assignment: CDR1 ENHRY and CDR2 SYGVKD. The CDR3 runs 16 residues. V lost 2 bases, J lost 5 bases, and 16 bases lay in between. DNA for the CDR3: TGTGCCATCAGTGAGCCTGCTGGTGAAGGAAACAATGAGCAGTTCTTC. Encoded protein: CAISEPAGEGNNEQFF.

V usage is TRBV5-6 and J usage is TRBJ1-2; 7 nucleotides agree with TRBD1. This CDR3 contains 14 residues. Germline CDR1 reads SGHDT; CDR2 reads YYEEEE. Trimming cost V 1 base and J 4 bases; bases outside gene matches: 4. The CDR3 DNA sequence: TGTGCCAGCAGCTTGTGGAACAGGGGCTATGGCTACACCTTC. Translated, it gives CASSLWNRGYGYTF. Complete variable domain (other parts from reference TRBV5-6 and TRBJ1-2): DAGVTQSPTHLIKTRGQQVTLRCSPKSGHDTVSWYQQALGQGPQFIFQYYEEEERQRGNFPDRFSGHQFPNYSSELNVNALLLGDSALYLCASSLWNRGYGYTFGSGTRLTVV.

This clone was picked up one time. The V gene is TRBV4-1, the J gene TRBJ2-7; 13 bases fit TRBD2. Germline CDR1 is MGHRA and CDR2 is YSYEKL. The CDR3 runs 15 residues. With V trimmed by 8 bases and J by 4 bases, 8 bases remained unmatched. CDR3 DNA: TGCGCCAGCGGCGGACTAGCGGGAGAAAAATACGAGCAGTACTTC. It encodes CASGGLAGEKYEQYF.

A note on this clone: This specimen includes other DNA sequences encoding the same CDR3. The V gene is TRBV5-6, the J gene TRBJ2-7; 7 positions agree with TRBD1. Trimming at V came to 3 bases and at J to 3 bases, leaving 3 bases not matched to a gene. The CDR3 is 13 amino acids. CDR1 SGHDT and CDR2 YYEEEE come from the germline V gene. CDR3 protein: CASSSGDSYEQYF. The CDR3 nucleotides read TGTGCCAGCAGCTCAGGGGACAGCTACGAGCAGTACTTC.

The CDR3 region is CASSLGSSGAFF. The CDR3 DNA is TGCGCCAGCAGCTTGGGGAGCAGCGGAGCTTTCTTT. This chain joins TRBV5-1 and TRBJ1-1, with D unclear. This CDR3 has 12 amino acids. Between the trimmed V and J ends, which lost 0 bases and 10 bases, there was a span of 10 bases. The germline V gene has CDR1 SGHRS and CDR2 YFSETQ.